The 10 T cell receptor beta chains listed next were all sequenced from one sample in a study of cytomegalovirus exposure and HLA in healthy donors. The PCR made use of 60 Vbeta and 13 Jbeta primers. Libraries were prepared by immunoSEQ multiplex PCR; TCRdb keeps only in-frame clonotypes and omits some of them. The sample carries roughly 93,000 clones, roughly four fifths recorded once. The sample taken for sequencing was PBMCs. The receptors shown here come from a man aged 25-45 years in good health and CMV-seronegative.

The chain is built from TRBV25-1 and TRBJ2-1; TRBD2 aligns across 9 bases. Germline-derived CDR1 and CDR2 are MGHDK and SYGVNS. The CDR3 is 16 amino acids. V shed 2 bases and J 5 bases; nucleotides not matched to a gene: 7. The CDR3 reads CASSESRGGGDNEQFF. The CDR3 bases are TGTGCCAGCAGTGAAAGCCGCGGGGGGGGAGACAATGAGCAGTTCTTC.

The chain employs TRBV5-6 and TRBJ2-7; 12 bases map to TRBD1. There are 15 residues in the CDR3. Per germline, CDR1 SGHDT and CDR2 YYEEEE. J lost 3 bases, V lost 3 bases, and 4 bases had no gene match. The CDR3 DNA reads TGTGCCAGCAGCTCGGGACAGGGGGCATACTACGAGCAGTACGTC. Its translation is CASSSGQGAYYEQYV.

This clone appeared a single time. V gene TRBV7-2 combines with J gene TRBJ2-1; unclear D gene. This CDR3 has 14 amino acids. Per germline, CDR1 SGHTA and CDR2 FQGNSA. V was cut by 2 bases and J by 1 base, with 6 bases left in between. As DNA, the CDR3 is TGTGCCAGCAGCTTATCCCCATCCTACAATGAGCAGTTCTTC. It encodes CASSLSPSYNEQFF.

The rearrangement links TRBV7-9 to TRBJ1-2; D not resolved. The CDR3 consists of 13 residues. V lost 3 bases, J lost 2 bases, and 7 bases lay in between. Per the germline V gene, CDR1 is SEHNR and CDR2 is FQNEAQ (reference sequence). The CDR3 loop is CASSLLQNYGYTF. For the CDR3, the DNA is TGTGCCAGCAGCTTGCTGCAGAACTATGGCTACACCTTC.

The rearrangement uses TRBV4-3 and TRBJ1-2; TRBD1 matches at 12 bases. Germline values: CDR1 LGHNA, CDR2 YSLEER. This CDR3 comprises 19 residues. Trimming cost V 0 bases and J 2 bases; bases outside gene matches: 10. DNA of the CDR3: TGCGCCAGCAGCCAAGAGGGTCCGGGACAGGGGGCCCGGAACTATGGCTACACCTTC. Its protein product is CASSQEGPGQGARNYGYTF.

This chain connects TRBV7-6 to TRBJ1-2; 7 bases align to TRBD1. Germline V gene lookup returns CDR1 SGHVS and CDR2 FNYEAQ. This CDR3 spans 13 amino acids. After removal of 5 bases from V and 4 bases from J, the junction contained 4 bases not matched to a gene. In DNA form, the CDR3 reads TGTGCCAGCAGCCTAGGGGGCCCCTATGGCTACACCTTC. Translating gives CASSLGGPYGYTF.

This chain connects TRBV29-1 to TRBJ1-2; the D is unclear. The CDR3 covers 12 residues. V was trimmed by 3 bases and J by 5 bases, leaving 10 bases between them. CDR1 is SQVTM, CDR2 ANQGSEA, per germline. The CDR3: CSVEATGYGYTF. In DNA form, the CDR3 reads TGCAGCGTTGAGGCTACGGGTTATGGCTACACCTTC.

The rearrangement links TRBV29-1 to TRBJ2-7, with 8 bases matching TRBD1. Germline V CDR1 and CDR2: SQVTM, ANQGSEA. V shed 7 bases and J 3 bases; nucleotides not matched to a gene: 20. The CDR3 covers 17 residues. The CDR3 region has the DNA TGCAGCGACCACCCCGAACGGCCGGACAGGGCAAACTACGAGCAGTACGTC. It codes for CSDHPERPDRANYEQYV.

The CDR3 bases are TGTGCCAGCAGTTACTTCCAGGGGGGAAATCAGCCCCAGCATTTT. Its protein is CASSYFQGGNQPQHF. The rearrangement joins TRBV6-6 to TRBJ1-5, with TRBD1 matching over 7 bases. The CDR3 extends over 15 amino acids. Losses at the gene ends were 1 base for V and 4 bases for J; bases not matched to a gene: 4. Germline lookup yields CDR1 MNHNY and CDR2 SVGAGI (reference sequence).

The J gene is TRBJ1-2, the V gene TRBV27; tentative D call: TRBD1 (5 bases). Per the germline V gene, CDR1 is MNHEY and CDR2 is SMNVEV (reference sequence). This CDR3 has 15 amino acids. Trimming stripped 0 bases from V and 2 bases from J, with 10 bases between. Written as DNA, the CDR3 is TGTGCCAGCAGTTTATCATGGGGGAGGAACTATGGCTACACCTTC. Its translation: CASSLSWGRNYGYTF.